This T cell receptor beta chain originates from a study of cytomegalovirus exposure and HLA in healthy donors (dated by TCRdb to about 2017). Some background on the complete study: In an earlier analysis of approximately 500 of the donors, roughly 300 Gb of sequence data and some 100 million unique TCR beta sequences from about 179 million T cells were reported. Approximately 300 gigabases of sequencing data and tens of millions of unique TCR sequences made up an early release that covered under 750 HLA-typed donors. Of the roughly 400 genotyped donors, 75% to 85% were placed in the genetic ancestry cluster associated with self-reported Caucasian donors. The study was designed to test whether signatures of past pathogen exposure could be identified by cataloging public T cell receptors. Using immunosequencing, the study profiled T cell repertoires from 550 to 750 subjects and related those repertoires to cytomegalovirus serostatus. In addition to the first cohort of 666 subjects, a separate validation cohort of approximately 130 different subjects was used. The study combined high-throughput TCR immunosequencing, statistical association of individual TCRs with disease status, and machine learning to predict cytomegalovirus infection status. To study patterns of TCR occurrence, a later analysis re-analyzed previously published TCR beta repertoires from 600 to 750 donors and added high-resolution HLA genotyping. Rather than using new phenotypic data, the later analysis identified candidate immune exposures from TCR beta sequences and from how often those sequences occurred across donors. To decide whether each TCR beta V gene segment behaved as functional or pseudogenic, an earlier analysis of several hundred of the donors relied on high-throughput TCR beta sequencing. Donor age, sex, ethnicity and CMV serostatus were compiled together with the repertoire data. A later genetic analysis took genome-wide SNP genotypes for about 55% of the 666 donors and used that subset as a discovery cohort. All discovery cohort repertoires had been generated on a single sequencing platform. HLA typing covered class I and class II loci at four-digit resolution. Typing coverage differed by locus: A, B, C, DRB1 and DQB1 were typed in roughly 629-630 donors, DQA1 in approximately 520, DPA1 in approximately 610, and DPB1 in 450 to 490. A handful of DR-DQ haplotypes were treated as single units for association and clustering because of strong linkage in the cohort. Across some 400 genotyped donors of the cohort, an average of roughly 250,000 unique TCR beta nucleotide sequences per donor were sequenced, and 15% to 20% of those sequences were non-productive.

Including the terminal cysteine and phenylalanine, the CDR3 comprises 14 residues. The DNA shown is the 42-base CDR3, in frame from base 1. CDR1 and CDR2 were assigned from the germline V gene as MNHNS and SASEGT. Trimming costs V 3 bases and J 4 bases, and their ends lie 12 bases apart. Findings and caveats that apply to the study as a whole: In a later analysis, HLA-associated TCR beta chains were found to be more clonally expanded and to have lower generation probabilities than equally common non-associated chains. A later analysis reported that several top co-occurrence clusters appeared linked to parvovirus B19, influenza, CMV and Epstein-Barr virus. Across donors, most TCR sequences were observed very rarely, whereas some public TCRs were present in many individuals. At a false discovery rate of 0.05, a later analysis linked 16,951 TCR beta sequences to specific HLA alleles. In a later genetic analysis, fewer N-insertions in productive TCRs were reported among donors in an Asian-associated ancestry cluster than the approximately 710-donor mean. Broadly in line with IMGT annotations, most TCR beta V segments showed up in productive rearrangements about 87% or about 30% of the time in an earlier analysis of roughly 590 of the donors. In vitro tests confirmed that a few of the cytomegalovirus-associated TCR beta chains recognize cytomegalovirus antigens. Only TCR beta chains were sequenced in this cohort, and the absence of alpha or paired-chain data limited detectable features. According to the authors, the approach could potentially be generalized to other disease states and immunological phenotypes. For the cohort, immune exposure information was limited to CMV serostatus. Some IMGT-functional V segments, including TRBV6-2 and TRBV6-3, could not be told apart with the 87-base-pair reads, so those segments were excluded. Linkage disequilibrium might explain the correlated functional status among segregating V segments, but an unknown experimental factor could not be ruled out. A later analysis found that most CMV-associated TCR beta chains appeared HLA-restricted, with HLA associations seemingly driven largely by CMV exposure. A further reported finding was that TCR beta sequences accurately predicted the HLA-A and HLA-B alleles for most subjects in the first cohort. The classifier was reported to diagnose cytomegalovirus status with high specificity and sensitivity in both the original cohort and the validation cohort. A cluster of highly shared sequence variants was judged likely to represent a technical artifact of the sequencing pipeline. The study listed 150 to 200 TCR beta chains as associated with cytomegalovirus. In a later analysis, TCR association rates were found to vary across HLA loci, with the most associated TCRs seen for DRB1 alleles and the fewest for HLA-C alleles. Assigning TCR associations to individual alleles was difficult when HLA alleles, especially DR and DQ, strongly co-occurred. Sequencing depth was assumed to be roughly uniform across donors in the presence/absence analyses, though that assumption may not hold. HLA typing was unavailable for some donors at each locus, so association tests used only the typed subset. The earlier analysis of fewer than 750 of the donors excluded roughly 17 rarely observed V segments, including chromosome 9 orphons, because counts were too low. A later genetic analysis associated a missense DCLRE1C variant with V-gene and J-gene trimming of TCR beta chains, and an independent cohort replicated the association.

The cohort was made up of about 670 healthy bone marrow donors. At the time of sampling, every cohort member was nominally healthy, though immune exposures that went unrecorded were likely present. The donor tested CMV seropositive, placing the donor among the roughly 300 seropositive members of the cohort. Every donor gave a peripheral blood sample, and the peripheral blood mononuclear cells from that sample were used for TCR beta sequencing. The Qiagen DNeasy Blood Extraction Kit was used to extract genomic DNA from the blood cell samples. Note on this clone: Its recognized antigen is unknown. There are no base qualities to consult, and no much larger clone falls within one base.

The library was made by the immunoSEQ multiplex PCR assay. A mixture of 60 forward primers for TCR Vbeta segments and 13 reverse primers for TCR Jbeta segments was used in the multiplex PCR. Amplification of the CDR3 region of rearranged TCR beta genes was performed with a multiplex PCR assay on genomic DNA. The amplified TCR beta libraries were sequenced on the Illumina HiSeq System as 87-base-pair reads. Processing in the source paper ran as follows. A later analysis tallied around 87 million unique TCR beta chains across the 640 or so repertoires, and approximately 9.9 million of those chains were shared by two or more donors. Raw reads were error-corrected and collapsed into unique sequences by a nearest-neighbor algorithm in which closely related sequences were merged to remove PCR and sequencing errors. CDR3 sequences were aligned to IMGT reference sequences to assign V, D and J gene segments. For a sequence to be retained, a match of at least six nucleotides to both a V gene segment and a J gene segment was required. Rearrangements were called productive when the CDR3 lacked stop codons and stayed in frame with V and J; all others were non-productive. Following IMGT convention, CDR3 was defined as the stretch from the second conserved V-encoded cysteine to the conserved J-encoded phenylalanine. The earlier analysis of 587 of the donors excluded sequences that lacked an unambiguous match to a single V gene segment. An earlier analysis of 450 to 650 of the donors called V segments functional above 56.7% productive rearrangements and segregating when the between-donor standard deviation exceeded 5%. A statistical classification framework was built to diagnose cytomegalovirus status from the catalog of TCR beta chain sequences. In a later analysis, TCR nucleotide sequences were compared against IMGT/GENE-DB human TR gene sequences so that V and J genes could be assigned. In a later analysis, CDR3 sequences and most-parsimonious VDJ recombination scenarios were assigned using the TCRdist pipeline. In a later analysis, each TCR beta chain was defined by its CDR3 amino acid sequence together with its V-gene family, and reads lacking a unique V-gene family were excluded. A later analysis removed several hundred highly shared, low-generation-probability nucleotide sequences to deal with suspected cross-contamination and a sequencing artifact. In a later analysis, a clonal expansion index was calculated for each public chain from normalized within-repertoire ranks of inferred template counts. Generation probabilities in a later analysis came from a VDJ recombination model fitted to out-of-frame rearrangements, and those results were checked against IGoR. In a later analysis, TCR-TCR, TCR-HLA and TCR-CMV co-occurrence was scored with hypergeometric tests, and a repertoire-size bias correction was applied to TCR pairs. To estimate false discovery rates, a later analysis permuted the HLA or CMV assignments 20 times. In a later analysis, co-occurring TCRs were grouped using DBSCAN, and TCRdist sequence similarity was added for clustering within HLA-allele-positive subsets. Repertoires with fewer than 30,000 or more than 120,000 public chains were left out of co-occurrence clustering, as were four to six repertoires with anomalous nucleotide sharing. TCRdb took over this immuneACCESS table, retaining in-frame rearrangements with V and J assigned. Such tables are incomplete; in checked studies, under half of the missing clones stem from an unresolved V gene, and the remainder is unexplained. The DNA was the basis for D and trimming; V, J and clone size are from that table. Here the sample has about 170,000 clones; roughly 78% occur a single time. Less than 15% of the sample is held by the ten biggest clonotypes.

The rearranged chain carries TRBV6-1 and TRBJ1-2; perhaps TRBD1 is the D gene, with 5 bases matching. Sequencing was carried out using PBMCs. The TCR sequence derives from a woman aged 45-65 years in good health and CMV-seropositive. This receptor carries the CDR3 CASSEGGGGYGYTF. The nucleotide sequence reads TGTGCCAGCAGTGAGGGGGGGGGTGGCTATGGCTACACCTTC.